Listed below are T cell receptor beta chains from one sample, sequenced in a study of CD8 T cells in Susac syndrome. Each CDR3 protein is one row after TCRdb ran MiXCR on the immunoSEQ multiplex PCR reads. The profile shows tens of thousands of distinct CDR3 sequences, just over 90% of them singletons. The sequencing input was CD4+ T cells from PBMCs. Every receptor here comes from a human donor with Susac syndrome. CDR3s include the opening cysteine and the closing phenylalanine or tryptophan. Fields, in order: clone size, J gene, D gene, V gene, CDR3 DNA, CDR3 protein. The D gene is left open where the match is weak. Size is stated for part of the rows, as once, few or many counts, or as a class when the clone is expanded.

>.|TRBJ1-1|.|TRBV7-8
TGTGCCAGCAGCTTAGGTCATTCCTACCTACGCGATAGGATGAACACTGAAGCTTTCTTT
CASSLGHSYLRDRMNTEAFF
>.|TRBJ1-5|TRBD1|TRBV18
TGTGCCAGCTCACCAGTGGGGTTGACAGGGTCTAGCAATCAGCCCCAGCATTTT
CASSPVGLTGSSNQPQHF
>.|TRBJ2-3|.|TRBV20-1
TGCAGTGTATGGTCATTGGCGCAGTATTTT
CSVWSLAQYF
>.|TRBJ1-1|.|TRBV20-1
TGCAGTGCTAGTTCTGGGGGCGGACGCTTGAACACTGAAGCTTTCTTT
CSASSGGGRLNTEAFF
>.|TRBJ2-1|TRBD2|TRBV7-9
TGTGCCAGCAGGAAACTAGCGGCCTACAATGAGCAGTTCTTC
CASRKLAAYNEQFF
>.|TRBJ1-4|.|TRBV9
TGTGCCAGCAGCGTAGTGGGGGACGAAAAACTGTTTTTT
CASSVVGDEKLFF
>.|TRBJ2-1|.|TRBV5-6
TGTGCCAGCAGCTTGTACAGGGCCCGGCTTTACAATGAGCAGTTCTTC
CASSLYRARLYNEQFF
>.|TRBJ1-1|.|TRBV9
TGTGCCAGCAGCGTAGCCGGGACGGCGGGGACCACTGAAGCTTTCTTT
CASSVAGTAGTTEAFF
>few|TRBJ2-7|TRBD1|TRBV5-6
TGTGCCAGCAGCTTGGACGGGACAGCAGTCTCCTACGAGCAGTACTTC
CASSLDGTAVSYEQYF
>.|TRBJ2-7|TRBD2|TRBV27
TGTGCCAGCCTCGCGATGTTTAGCGGGAGGCCCTACGAGCAGTACTTC
CASLAMFSGRPYEQYF
>.|TRBJ2-2|TRBD1|TRBV2
TGTGCCAGCAGGAGACAGGGCAACACCGGGGAGCTGTTTTTT
CASRRQGNTGELFF
>.|TRBJ2-7|.|TRBV9
TGTGCCAGCAGCGCCAGTCTGGGGGGCTACGAGCAGTACTTC
CASSASLGGYEQYF
>.|TRBJ2-3|.|TRBV7-8
TGTGCCAGCAGCTTCCCTCCTGGAGATACGCAGTATTTT
CASSFPPGDTQYF
>.|TRBJ2-3|TRBD2|TRBV7-2
TGTGCCAGCAGCTCGACTAGCGGAACCACAGATACGCAGTATTTT
CASSSTSGTTDTQYF
>.|TRBJ2-1|TRBD2|TRBV7-2
TGTGCCAGCAGCTTAGTTTCCCTTACCGGGACTAGCGGGTGGAATGAGCAGTTCTTC
CASSLVSLTGTSGWNEQFF
>.|TRBJ2-6|.|TRBV7-3
TGTGCCAGCAGCTTGGGCAGGGTAACCGGGGCCAACGTCCTGACTTTC
CASSLGRVTGANVLTF
>.|TRBJ2-7|.|TRBV6-5
TGTGCCAGCAGGCCTACGGGGTTGTACGAGCAGTACTTC
CASRPTGLYEQYF
>.|TRBJ2-1|TRBD2|TRBV7-3
TGTGCCAGCACTAGCGGGGGTCATGAGCAGTTCTTC
CASTSGGHEQFF
>.|TRBJ2-2|TRBD2|TRBV7-2
TGTGCCAGCAGCTTACTGCTAGCGGGAGGGGCGACGAACACCGGGGAGCTGTTTTTT
CASSLLLAGGATNTGELFF
>.|TRBJ1-1|.|TRBV27
TGTGCCAGCAGTCTATCCGGGACACAGAACACTGAAGCTTTCTTT
CASSLSGTQNTEAFF
>.|TRBJ2-5|TRBD1|TRBV6-6
TGTGCCAGCAGGCCCACAGGGGGAAAAGAGACCCAGTACTTC
CASRPTGGKETQYF
>.|TRBJ2-6|.|TRBV19
TGTGCCAGTAGACCAGGAGATAGCACTGGGGCCAACGTCCTGACTTTC
CASRPGDSTGANVLTF
>once|TRBJ2-2|TRBD1|TRBV29-1
TGCAGCGTCAGGTCGACGACAGGGGGAACCGGGGAGCTGTTTTTT
CSVRSTTGGTGELFF
>.|TRBJ1-5|.|TRBV7-2
TGTGCCAGCAGCTTAGGCTTAGGCAATCAGCCCCAGCATTTT
CASSLGLGNQPQHF